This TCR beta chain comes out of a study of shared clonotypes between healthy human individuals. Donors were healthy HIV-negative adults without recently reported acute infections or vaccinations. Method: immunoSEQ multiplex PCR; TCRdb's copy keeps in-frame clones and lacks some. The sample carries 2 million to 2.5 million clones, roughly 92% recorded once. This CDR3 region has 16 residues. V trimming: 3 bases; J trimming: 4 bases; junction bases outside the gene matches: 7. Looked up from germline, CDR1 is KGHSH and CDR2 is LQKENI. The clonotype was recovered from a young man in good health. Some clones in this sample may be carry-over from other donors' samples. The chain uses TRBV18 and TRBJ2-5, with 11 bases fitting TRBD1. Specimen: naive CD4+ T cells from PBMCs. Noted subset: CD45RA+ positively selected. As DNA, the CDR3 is TGTGCCAGCTCACCTGGGGACAGGGGGACCGGAGAGACCCAGTACTTC. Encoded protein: CASSPGDRGTGETQYF.